The clone carrying this T cell receptor beta chain was found a few times. Its antigen is still unknown. Stated treatment: roughly ten-day PBMC culture with coronavirus spike peptide pools or control peptides (ViraFEST assay). The data belong to a study of vaccination and CD4 T cells after COVID-19. CDR3 length equals 16 residues. Germline V gene data show CDR1 as KGHDR and CDR2 as SFDVKD. V trimming: 2 bases; J trimming: 9 bases; junction bases outside the gene matches: 10. With the Oncomine TCR Beta short-read assay, DNA from cultured CD4+ T cells was sequenced. TCRdb redid the calling of the PCR reads with MiXCR, one entry per CDR3 protein. The repertoire has roughly 20,000 distinct CDR3 sequences, approximately 40% of them found once; the top ten carry around 20%.

The sequenced sample was CD4+ T cells from blood, cultured in vitro, obtained before SARS-CoV-2 vaccination. This chain joins TRBV24-1 and TRBJ2-1, with TRBD1 matching over 9 bases. This TCR was recovered from a human donor who received a COVID-19 vaccine. The CDR3 nucleotides read TGTGCCACCAGTGATTCTGGACAGGGGAAGGTGAGTGAGCAGTTCTTC. Its protein is CATSDSGQGKVSEQFF.